This T cell receptor beta chain was recovered during a study of cytomegalovirus exposure and HLA in healthy donors (dated by TCRdb to the late 2010s). For context, the study as a whole: The 666 repertoires of the first cohort and the 110 or so validation repertoires were produced on the same platform, according to a later analysis. The aim of the study was to test whether cataloging public T cell receptors could identify signatures of past pathogen exposure. To predict cytomegalovirus infection status, the study combined high-throughput TCR immunosequencing, statistical association of individual TCRs with disease status, and machine learning. A separate validation cohort of some 130 different subjects was used in addition to the roughly 700-subject first cohort. The paper as a whole reports these results and caveats: The validation cohort had no HLA typing available for a later analysis, so co-occurrence within that cohort was assessed over all 120 or so repertoires. Most TCR sequences were seen in very few donors, while some public TCRs were found in many individuals. Three of the identified cytomegalovirus-associated TCR beta chains were confirmed in vitro to be specific for cytomegalovirus antigens. In both the original and validation cohorts, the classifier was reported to diagnose cytomegalovirus status with high specificity and sensitivity. According to the authors, the approach could potentially be generalized to other disease states and immunological phenotypes. In the study, about 150 TCR beta chains were listed as associated with cytomegalovirus. Of the cluster scores, roughly 93% were above 0 in a later analysis, which found that TCRs clustered in the first cohort also tended to co-occur in the 120 or so validation repertoires.

Per the germline V gene (reference sequence), GTSNPN is the CDR1 and SVGIG is the CDR2. The CDR3, cysteine through phenylalanine, is 14 amino acids long. Left in the record is the CDR3 DNA by itself, 42 bases read in frame from the first base. The method behind the library was the immunoSEQ multiplex PCR assay. For the original study's pipeline: A statistical classification framework was built for diagnosing cytomegalovirus status from the catalog of TCR beta chain sequences. TCRdb obtained this table from immuneACCESS and retained in-frame rearrangements with V and J assigned. These tables miss some clones; where compared with another copy, unresolved V genes account for less than half of the shortfall, and the remainder is unexplained. That table supplies the V and J calls and clone size; D and trimming were determined from the DNA. In all, the sample holds some 45,000 clones, and about 93% of those were seen once. Jointly, the top ten make up approximately 7.8% of the sample.

The donors were included in the validation cohort of some 120 subjects, a group kept apart from the approximately 700-subject first cohort. On this clone itself: This clone's antigen is unknown. No base quality information exists; no much larger clone differs at one position.

The source material was PBMCs. The chain was built from TRBV30 and TRBJ2-2, with 8 junctional bases fitting TRBD2. The receptor was isolated from a woman in her late teens or twenties in good health and CMV-seropositive. The CDR3: CSFSSGRAVGELFF. Read as DNA, the sequence is TGTTCTTTTTCGTCCGGGAGGGCGGTCGGGGAGCTGTTTTTT.